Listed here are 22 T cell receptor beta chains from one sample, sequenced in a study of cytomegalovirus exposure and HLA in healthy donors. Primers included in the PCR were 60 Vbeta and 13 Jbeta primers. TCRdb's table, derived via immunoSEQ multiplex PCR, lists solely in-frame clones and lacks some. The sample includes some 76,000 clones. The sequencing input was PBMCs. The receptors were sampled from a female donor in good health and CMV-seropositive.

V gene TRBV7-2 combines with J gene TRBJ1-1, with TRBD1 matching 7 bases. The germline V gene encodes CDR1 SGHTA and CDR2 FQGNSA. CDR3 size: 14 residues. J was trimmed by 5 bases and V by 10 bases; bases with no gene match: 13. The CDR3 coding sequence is TGTGCCACGCATCTAACAGGGGCCTCTACTGAAGCTTTCTTT. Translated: CATHLTGASTEAFF.

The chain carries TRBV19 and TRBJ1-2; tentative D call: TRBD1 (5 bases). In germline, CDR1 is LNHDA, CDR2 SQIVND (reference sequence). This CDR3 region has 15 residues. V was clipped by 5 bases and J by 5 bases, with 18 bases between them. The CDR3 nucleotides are TGTGCCAGTAGTTCCCAGCGGGGGAACGAGTATGGCTACACCTTC. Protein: CASSSQRGNEYGYTF.

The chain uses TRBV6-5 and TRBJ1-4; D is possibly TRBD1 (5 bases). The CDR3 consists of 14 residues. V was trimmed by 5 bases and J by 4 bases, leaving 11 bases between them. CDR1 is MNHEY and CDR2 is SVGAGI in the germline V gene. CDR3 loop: CASSLWQGNEKLFF. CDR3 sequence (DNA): TGTGCCAGCAGTCTATGGCAGGGTAATGAAAAACTGTTTTTT.

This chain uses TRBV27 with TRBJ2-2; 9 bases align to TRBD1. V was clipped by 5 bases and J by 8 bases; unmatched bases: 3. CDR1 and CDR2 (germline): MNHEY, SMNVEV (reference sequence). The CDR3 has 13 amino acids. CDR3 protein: CASSLQGAGELFF. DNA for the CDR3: TGTGCCAGCAGTCTACAGGGGGCGGGGGAGCTGTTTTTT.

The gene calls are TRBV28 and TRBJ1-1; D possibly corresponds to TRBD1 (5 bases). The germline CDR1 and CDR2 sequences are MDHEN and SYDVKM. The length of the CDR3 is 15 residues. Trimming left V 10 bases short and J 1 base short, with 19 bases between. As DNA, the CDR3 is TGTGCCACCTCAGTGCGTCAAGACAGGAACACTGAAGCTTTCTTT. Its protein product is CATSVRQDRNTEAFF.

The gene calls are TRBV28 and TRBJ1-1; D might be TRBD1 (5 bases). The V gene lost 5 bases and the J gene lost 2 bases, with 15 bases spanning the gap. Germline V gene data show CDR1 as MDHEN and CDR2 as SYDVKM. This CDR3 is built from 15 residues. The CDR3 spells CASSPVTGENTEAFF. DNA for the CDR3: TGTGCCAGCAGTCCTGTCACGGGGGAAAACACTGAAGCTTTCTTT. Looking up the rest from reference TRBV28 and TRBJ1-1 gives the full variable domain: DVKVTQSSRYLVKRTGEKVFLECVQDMDHENMFWYRQDPGLGLRLIYFSYDVKMKEKGDIPEGYSVSREKKERFSLILESASTNQTSMYLCASSPVTGENTEAFFGQGTRLTVV.

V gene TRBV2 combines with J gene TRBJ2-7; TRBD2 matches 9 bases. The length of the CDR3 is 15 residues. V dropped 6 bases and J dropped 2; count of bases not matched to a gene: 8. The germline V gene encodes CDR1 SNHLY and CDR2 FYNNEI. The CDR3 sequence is CASRAGLAPTYEQYF. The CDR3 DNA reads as TGTGCCAGCAGGGCCGGACTAGCGCCCACCTACGAGCAGTACTTC.

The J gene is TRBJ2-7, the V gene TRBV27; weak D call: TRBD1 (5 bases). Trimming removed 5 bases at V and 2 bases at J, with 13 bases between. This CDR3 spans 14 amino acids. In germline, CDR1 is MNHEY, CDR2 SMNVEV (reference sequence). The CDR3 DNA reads TGTGCCAGCAGTCGACGGACAAGCCCCTACGAGCAGTACTTC. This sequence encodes CASSRRTSPYEQYF.

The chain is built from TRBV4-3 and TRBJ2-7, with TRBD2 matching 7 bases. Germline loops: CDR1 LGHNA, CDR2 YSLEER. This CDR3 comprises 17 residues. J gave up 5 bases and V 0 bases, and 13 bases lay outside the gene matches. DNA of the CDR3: TGCGCCAGCAGCCAAGACTCTCTGGCGGGAGTAATCGACGAGCAGTACTTC. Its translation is CASSQDSLAGVIDEQYF.

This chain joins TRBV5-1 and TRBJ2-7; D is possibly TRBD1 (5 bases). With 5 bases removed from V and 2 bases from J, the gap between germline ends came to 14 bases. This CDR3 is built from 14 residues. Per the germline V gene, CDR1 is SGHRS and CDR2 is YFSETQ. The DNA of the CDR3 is TGCGCCAGCAGTTCTTCAGGGCAGACCTACGAGCAGTACTTC. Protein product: CASSSSGQTYEQYF.

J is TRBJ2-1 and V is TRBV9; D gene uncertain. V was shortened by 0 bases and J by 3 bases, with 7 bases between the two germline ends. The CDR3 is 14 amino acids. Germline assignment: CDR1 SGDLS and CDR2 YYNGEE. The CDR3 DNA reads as TGTGCCAGCAGCGTAGCTTCGTTCTACAATGAGCAGTTCTTC. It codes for CASSVASFYNEQFF.

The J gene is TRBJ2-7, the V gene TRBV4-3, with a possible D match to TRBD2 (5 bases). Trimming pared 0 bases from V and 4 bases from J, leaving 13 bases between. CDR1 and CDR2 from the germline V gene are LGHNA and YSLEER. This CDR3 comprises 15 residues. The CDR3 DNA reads TGCGCCAGCAGCCAAGAAGCGAGGGTCGGGTACGAGCAGTACTTC. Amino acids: CASSQEARVGYEQYF.

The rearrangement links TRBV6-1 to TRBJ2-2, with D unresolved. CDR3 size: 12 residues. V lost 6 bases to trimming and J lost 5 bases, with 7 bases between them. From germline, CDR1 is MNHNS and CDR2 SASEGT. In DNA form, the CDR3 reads TGTGCCAGCAGAGCCGGGACCGGGGAGCTGTTTTTT. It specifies CASRAGTGELFF.

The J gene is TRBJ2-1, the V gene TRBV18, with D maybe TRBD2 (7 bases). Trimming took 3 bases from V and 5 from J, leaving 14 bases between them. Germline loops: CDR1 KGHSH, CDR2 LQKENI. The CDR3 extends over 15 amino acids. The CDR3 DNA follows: TGTGCCAGCTCACCGGGCGGGGGCGCCAACAATGAGCAGTTCTTC. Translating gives CASSPGGGANNEQFF. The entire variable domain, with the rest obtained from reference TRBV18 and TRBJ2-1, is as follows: NAGVMQNPRHLVRRRGQEARLRCSPMKGHSHVYWYRQLPEEGLKFMVYLQKENIIDESGMPKERFSAEFPKEGPSILRIQQVVRGDSAAYFCASSPGGGANNEQFFGPGTRLTVL.

The CDR3 coding sequence is TGTGCCAGCAGCCAAGATGAGGGTCTAGCGACTGAAGCTTTCTTT. It codes for CASSQDEGLATEAFF. This chain joins TRBV4-2 and TRBJ1-1, with D uncertain. The CDR3 consists of 15 residues. Germline V gene sequence: CDR1 LGHNA, CDR2 YNFKEQ. V was cut by 0 bases and J by 5 bases, with 13 bases left in between.

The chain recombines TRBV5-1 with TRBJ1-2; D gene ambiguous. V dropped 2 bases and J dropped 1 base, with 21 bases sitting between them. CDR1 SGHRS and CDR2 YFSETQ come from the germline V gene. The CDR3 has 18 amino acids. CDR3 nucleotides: TGCGCCAGCAGCTTAGCCCTCCAACTTCCTAACCTTAACTATGGCTACACCTTC. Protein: CASSLALQLPNLNYGYTF. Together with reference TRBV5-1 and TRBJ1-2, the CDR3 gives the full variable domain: KAGVTQTPRYLIKTRGQQVTLSCSPISGHRSVSWYQQTPGQGLQFLFEYFSETQRNKGNFPGRFSGRQFSNSRSEMNVSTLELGDSALYLCASSLALQLPNLNYGYTFGSGTRLTVV.

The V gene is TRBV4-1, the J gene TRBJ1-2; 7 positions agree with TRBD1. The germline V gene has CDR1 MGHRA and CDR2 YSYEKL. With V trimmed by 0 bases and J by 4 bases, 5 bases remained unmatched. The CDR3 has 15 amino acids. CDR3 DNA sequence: TGCGCCAGCAGCCAAGATCGTGAGGGGGCCTATGGCTACACCTTC. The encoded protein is CASSQDREGAYGYTF.

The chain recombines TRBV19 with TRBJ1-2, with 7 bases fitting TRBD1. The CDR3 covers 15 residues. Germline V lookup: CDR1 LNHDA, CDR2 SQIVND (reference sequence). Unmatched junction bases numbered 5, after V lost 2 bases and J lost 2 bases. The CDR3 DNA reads TGTGCCAGTAGTATAACAGGGGAAGGAAACTATGGCTACACCTTC. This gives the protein CASSITGEGNYGYTF. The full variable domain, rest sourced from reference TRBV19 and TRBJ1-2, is DGGITQSPKYLFRKEGQNVTLSCEQNLNHDAMYWYRQDPGQGLRLIYYSQIVNDFQKGDIAEGYSVSREKKESFPLTVTSAQKNPTAFYLCASSITGEGNYGYTFGSGTRLTVV.

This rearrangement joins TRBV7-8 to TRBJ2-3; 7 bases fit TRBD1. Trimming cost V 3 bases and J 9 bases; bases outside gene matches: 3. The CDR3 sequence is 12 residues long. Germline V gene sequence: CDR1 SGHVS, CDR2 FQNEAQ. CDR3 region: CASSLGQPTQYF. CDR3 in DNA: TGTGCCAGCAGCTTGGGACAGCCCACGCAGTATTTT.

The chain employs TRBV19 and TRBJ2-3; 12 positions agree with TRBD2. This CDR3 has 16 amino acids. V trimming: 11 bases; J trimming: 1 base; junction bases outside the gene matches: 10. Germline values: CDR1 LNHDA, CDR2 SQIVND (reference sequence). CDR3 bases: TGTGCCTGTCGGCCTAGCGGGAGGGCCGGCACAGATACGCAGTATTTT. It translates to CACRPSGRAGTDTQYF.

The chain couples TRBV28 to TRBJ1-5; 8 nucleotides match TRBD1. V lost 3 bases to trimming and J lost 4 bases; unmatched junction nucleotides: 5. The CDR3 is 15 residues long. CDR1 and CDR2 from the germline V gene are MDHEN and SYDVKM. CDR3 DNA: TGTGCCAGCAGTTTTTCGGACAGGGCGAATCAGCCCCAGCATTTT. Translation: CASSFSDRANQPQHF.

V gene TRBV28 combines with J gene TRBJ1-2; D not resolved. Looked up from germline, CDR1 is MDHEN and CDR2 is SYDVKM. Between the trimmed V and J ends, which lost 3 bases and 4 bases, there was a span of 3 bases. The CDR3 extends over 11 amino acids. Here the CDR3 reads CASSFGYGYTF. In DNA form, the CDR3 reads TGTGCCAGCAGTTTCGGCTATGGCTACACCTTC.